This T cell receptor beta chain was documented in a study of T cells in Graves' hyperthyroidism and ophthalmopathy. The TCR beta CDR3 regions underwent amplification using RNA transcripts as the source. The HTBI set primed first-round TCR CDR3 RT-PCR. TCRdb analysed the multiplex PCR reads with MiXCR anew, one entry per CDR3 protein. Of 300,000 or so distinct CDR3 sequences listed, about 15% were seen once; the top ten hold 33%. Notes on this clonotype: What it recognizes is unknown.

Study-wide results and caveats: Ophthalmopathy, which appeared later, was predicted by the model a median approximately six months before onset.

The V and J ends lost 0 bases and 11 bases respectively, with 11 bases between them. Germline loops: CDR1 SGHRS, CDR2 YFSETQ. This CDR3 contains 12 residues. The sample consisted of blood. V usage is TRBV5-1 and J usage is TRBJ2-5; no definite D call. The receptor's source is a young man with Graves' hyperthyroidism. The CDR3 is CASSLDGRVQYF. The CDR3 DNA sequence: TGCGCCAGCAGCTTGGATGGACGGGTTCAGTACTTC.